The clone carrying this TCR beta chain was detected only once. This sample is part of a study of blood T cell repertoires in COVID-19. For the study at large: T cells, B-cell-depleted T cells, or PBMCs supplied cDNA or gDNA.

Participants were aged about 18 to 100 years, lived in roughly 25 US areas, and enrolled virtually. Each participant's cohort was designated according to participant-reported clinical history. In the authors' workflow: The assay estimated nucleated cells by amplifying reference gene primers. This table comes from immunoSEQ multiplex PCR, and its TCRdb copy is limited to in-frame clones, with some not included. For V, J and clone size, that table is used; D and trimming come from the DNA. The data contain hundreds of thousands of clones, around 80% of them singletons. This CDR3 is built from 15 residues. The V and J ends lost 5 bases and 4 bases respectively, with 15 bases between them. The germline CDR1 and CDR2 sequences are MDHEN and SYDVKM.

This TCR was recovered from a young man with acute COVID-19. Sequencing was performed on PBMCs or T cells enriched from blood (not recorded which). The chain has TRBV28 and TRBJ1-3, with D possibly TRBD1 on 5 matching bases. The DNA of the CDR3 is TGTGCCAGCAGTCCTCCGGCAGGGCAGGGAAACACCATATATTTT. It yields the protein CASSPPAGQGNTIYF.